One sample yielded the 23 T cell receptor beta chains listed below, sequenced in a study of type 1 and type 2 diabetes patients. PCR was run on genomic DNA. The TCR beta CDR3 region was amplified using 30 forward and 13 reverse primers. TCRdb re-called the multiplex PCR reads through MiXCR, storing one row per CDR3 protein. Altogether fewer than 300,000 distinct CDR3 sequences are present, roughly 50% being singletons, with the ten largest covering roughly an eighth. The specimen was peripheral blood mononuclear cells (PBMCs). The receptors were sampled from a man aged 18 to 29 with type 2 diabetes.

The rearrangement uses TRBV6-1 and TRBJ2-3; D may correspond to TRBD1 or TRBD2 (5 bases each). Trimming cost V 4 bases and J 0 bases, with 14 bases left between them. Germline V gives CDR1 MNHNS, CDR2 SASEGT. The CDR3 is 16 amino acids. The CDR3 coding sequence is TGTGCCAGCAGTGTGTGGTCCGGGACCAGCACAGATACGCAGTATTTT. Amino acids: CASSVWSGTSTDTQYF.

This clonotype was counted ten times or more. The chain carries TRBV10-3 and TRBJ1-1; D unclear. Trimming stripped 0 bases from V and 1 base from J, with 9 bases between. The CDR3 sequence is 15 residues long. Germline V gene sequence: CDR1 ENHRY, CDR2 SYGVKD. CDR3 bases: TGTGCCATCAGTGAGTCGACTCGCCAGAACACTGAAGCTTTCTTT. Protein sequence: CAISESTRQNTEAFF.

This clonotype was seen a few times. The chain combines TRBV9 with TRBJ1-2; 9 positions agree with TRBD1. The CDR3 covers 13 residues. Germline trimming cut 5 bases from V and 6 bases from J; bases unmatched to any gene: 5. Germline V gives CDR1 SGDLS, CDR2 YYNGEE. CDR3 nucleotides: TGTGCCAGCAGACCGACAGGGGGAAATGGCTACACCTTC. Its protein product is CASRPTGGNGYTF.

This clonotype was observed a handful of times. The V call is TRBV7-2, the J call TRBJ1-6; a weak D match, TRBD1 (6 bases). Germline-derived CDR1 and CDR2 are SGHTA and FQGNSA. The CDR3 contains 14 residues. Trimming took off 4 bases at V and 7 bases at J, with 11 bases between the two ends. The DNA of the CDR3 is TGTGCCAGCAGCTCGGGACATCAAAATTCACCCCTCCACTTT. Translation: CASSSGHQNSPLHF.

The CDR3 DNA reads as TGTGCCACCAGCAGTAAAATTCAAGACAGGGCGAACACTGAAGCTTTCTTT. Translating it yields CATSSKIQDRANTEAFF. The rearrangement links TRBV15 to TRBJ1-1; TRBD1 matches at 7 bases. Trimming cost V 3 bases and J 1 base; bases outside gene matches: 11. Germline values: CDR1 LNHNV, CDR2 YYDKDF (reference sequence). The CDR3 is 17 residues long.

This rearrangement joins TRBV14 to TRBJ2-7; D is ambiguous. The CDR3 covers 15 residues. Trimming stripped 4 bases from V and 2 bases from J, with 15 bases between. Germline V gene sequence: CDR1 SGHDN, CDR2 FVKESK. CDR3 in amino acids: CASSLMTRNTYEQYF. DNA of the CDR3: TGTGCCAGCAGCCTAATGACAAGGAACACCTACGAGCAGTACTTC.

Here the CDR3 DNA reads TGTGCCACCAGCAGAGATCAGGGTGCCGATCAGCCCCAGCATTTT. This sequence encodes CATSRDQGADQPQHF. The chain is built from TRBV15 and TRBJ1-5, with D perhaps TRBD1 (5 bases). Germline V gene data show CDR1 as LNHNV and CDR2 as YYDKDF (reference sequence). The CDR3 contains 15 residues. With 0 bases removed from V and 5 bases from J, the gap between germline ends came to 11 bases.

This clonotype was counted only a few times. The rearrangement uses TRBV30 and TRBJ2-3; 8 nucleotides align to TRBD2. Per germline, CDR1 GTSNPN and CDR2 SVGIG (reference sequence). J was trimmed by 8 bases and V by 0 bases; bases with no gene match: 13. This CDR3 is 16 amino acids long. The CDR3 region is CAWSVPSGLVFGTQYF. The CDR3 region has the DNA TGTGCCTGGAGTGTTCCCTCGGGACTAGTATTCGGTACGCAGTATTTT. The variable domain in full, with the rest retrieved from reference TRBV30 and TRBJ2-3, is SQTIHQWPATLVQPVGSPLSLECTVEGTSNPNLYWYRQAAGRGLQLLFYSVGIGQISSEVPQNLSASRPQDRQFILSSKKLLLSDSGFYLCAWSVPSGLVFGTQYFGPGTRLTVL.

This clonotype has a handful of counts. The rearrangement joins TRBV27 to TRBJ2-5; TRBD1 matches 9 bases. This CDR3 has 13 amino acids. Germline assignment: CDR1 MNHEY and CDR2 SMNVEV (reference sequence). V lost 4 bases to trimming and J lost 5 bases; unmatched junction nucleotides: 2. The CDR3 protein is CASSYDRGETQYF. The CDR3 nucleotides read TGTGCCAGCAGTTACGACAGGGGGGAGACCCAGTACTTC.

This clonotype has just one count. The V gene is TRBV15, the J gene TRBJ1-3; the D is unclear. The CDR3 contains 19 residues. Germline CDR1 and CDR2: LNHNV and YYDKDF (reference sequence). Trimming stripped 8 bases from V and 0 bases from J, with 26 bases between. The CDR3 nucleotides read TGTGCCACCCTGTATTGTATACGTATACGAATCTGCTCTGGAAACACCATATATTTT. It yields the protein CATLYCIRIRICSGNTIYF. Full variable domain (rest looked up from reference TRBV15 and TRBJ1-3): DAMVIQNPRYQVTQFGKPVTLSCSQTLNHNVMYWYQQKSSQAPKLLFHYYDKDFNNEADTPDNFQSRRPNTSFCFLDIRSPGLGDTAMYLCATLYCIRIRICSGNTIYFGEGSWLTVV.

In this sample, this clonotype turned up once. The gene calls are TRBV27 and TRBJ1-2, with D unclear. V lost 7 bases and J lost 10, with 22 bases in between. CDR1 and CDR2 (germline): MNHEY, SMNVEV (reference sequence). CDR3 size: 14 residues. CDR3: CASKNSLEGDDYTF. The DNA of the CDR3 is TGTGCCAGCAAAAATTCCTTGGAGGGTGATGACTACACCTTC.

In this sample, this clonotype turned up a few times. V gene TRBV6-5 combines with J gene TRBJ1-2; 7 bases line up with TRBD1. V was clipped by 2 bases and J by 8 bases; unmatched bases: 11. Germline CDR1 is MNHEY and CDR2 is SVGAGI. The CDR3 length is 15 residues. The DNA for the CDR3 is TGTGCCAGCAGTTACCGGTTAGGGGGCGCAGGGGGCTACACCTTC. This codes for CASSYRLGGAGGYTF.

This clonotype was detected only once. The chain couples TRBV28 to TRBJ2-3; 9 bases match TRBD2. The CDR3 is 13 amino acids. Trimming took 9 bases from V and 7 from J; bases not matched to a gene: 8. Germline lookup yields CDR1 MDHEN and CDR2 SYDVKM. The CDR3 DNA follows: TGTGCCAGTCAGGGCGGGGGGGCTTATACGCAGTATTTT. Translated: CASQGGGAYTQYF.

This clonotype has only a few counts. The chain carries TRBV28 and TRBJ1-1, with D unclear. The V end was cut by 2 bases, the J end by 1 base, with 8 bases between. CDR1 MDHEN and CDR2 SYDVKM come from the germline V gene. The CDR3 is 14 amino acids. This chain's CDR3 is CASSLVPGNTEAFF. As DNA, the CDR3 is TGTGCCAGCAGTTTAGTGCCAGGGAACACTGAAGCTTTCTTT.

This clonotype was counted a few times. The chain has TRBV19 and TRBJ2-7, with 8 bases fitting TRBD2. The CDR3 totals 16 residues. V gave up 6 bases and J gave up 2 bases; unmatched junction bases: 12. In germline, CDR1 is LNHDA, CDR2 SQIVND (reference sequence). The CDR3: CASSWRGASPPYEQYF. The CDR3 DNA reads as TGTGCCAGTAGCTGGCGGGGGGCTAGCCCACCCTACGAGCAGTACTTC.

CDR3 loop: CASSMTGGAPEAFF. The CDR3 DNA reads as TGTGCCAGTAGTATGACAGGAGGAGCCCCTGAAGCTTTCTTT. This sequence joins TRBV19 and TRBJ1-1; maybe TRBD1 (6 bases). The V end was cut by 3 bases, the J end by 6 bases, with 14 bases between. The germline gives CDR1 LNHDA, CDR2 SQIVND (reference sequence). CDR3 size: 14 residues.

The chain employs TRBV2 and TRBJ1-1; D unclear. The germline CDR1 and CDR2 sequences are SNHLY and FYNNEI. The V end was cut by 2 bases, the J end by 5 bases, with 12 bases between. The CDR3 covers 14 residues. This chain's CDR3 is CASSESRAVTEAFF. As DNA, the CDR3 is TGTGCCAGCAGTGAATCTAGGGCCGTAACTGAAGCTTTCTTT.

The CDR3, as DNA: TGTGCAACTTCTAAGTTGGGGGGCCAAGGGCGCGGCTACACCTTC. Encoded protein: CATSKLGGQGRGYTF. The V gene is TRBV28, the J gene TRBJ1-2, with D maybe TRBD1 (6 bases). Germline V lookup: CDR1 MDHEN, CDR2 SYDVKM. The CDR3 contains 15 residues.

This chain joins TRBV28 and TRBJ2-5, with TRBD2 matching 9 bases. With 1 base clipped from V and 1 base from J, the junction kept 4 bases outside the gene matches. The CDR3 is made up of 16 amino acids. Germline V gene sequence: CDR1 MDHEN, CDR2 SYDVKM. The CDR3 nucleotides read TGTGCCAGCAGTTTATACCCTAGCGGGGCCCAAGAGACCCAGTACTTC. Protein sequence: CASSLYPSGAQETQYF.

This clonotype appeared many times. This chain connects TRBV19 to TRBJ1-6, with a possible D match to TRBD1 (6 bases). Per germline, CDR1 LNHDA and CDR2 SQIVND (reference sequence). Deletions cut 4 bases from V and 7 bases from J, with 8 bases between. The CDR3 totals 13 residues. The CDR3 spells CASSTGQNSPLHF. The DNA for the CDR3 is TGTGCCAGTAGTACAGGACAGAATTCACCCCTCCACTTT.

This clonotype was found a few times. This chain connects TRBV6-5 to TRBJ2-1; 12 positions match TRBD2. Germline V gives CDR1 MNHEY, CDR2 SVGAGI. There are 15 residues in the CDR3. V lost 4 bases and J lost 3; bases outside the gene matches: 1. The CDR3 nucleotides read TGTGCCAGCAGTTTGACTAGCGGGAGCTACAATGAGCAGTTCTTC. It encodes CASSLTSGSYNEQFF.

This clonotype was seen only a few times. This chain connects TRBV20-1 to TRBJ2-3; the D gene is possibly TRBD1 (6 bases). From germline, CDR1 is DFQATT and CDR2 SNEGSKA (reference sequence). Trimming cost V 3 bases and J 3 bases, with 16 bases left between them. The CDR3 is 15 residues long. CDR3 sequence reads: CSASDGITGTDTQYF. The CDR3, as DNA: TGCAGTGCTAGCGACGGGATTACAGGGACAGATACGCAGTATTTT.

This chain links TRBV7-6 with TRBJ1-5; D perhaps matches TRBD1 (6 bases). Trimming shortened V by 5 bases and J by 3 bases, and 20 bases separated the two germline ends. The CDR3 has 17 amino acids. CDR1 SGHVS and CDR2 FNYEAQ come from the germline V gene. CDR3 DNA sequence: TGTGCCAGCAGCCCAAAGAGTGGAGGGGGTTTCAATCAGCCCCAGCATTTT. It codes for CASSPKSGGGFNQPQHF.